This T cell receptor beta chain was sequenced during a study of Graves' ophthalmopathy and Graves' hyperthyroidism. Study at large: Investigators collected peripheral blood at initial diagnosis, before any treatment was given. The study's findings and limits: Ophthalmopathy progression was predicted by the model at just over 70% sensitivity and 72.22% specificity.

Trimming shortened V by 10 bases and J by 0 bases, and 15 bases separated the two germline ends. The CDR3 totals 14 residues. Of note for this clonotype: Its antigen remains unknown.

The authors amplified TCR beta CDR3 regions from RNA transcripts. Second-round multiplex PCR followed a first-round RT-PCR using HTBI primers. TCRdb used MiXCR to reprocess the multiplex PCR reads, holding one entry per CDR3 protein. The sample lists some 150,000 distinct CDR3 sequences, under 45% occurring once. Ophthalmopathic donors had moderate-to-severe activity, CAS ≥3 and NOSPECS ≥4, with disease that had lasted under 3 months. The receptor was isolated from a man aged 30 to 45 with Graves' ophthalmopathy. The genes are TRBV12-3 or TRBV12-4 and TRBJ1-1; perhaps TRBD1 as D (5 bases). The sequenced material came from peripheral blood. The CDR3 reads CATTTGLLNTEAFF. The CDR3 DNA reads as TGTGCCACAACTACGGGACTCCTGAACACTGAAGCTTTCTTT.